The entry below describes one TCR beta chain. The antigen remains undetermined. The CDR3 runs 13 residues. With 5 bases removed from V and 5 bases from J, the gap between germline ends came to 11 bases. The germline V gene encodes CDR1 PRHDT and CDR2 FYEKMQ (reference sequence). Here immunoSEQ multiplex PCR was the method, and the copy in TCRdb shows in-frame clones only, minus some. The profile shows some 130,000 clones, approximately 93% of them singletons. These data originate in a study of T cell responses to AZD1222 COVID-19 vaccine. The overall study: The study pooled second doses at about 4 or about 12 weeks.

Whole-study results and caveats: Across spike, vaccine-associated CD4 TCRs were found, dominant at 160-218 and 743-854. Among the donors, most were white British and more were female, and clonal diversity was possibly underestimated.

Sequences were derived from peripheral blood, sampled on day 0 of AZD1222 vaccination. The receptor was derived from an adult in good health. The V and J genes are TRBV13 and TRBJ2-3; D gene unclear. CDR3 sequence: CASSLTSRDTQYF. The DNA for the CDR3 is TGTGCCAGCAGCCTCACGAGCCGAGATACGCAGTATTTT.